The rows below give T cell receptor beta chains drawn from one sample of a study of T cells after yellow fever vaccination. Via MiXCR, TCRdb re-called the 5' RACE reads, giving one row per CDR3 protein. The sample lists more than 250,000 distinct CDR3 sequences; around 6.8% were seen once. Sequences were derived from PBMCs, sampled 35 to 50 days after the first yellow fever vaccination. The source is a man in his late teens or twenties who received the YFV17D yellow fever vaccine. Both conserved end residues are part of each CDR3. The order of the fields is clone size, J gene, D gene, V gene, CDR3 protein, CDR3 DNA. The D gene is left open where the match is weak. Some rows mark clone size as missing; the rest say once, few, many or name a class of expanded clone.

abundance: many; j_gene: TRBJ2-4; d_gene: TRBD1; v_gene: TRBV10-2; CDR3aa: CASGGQGVFGTKNIQYF; CDR3nt: TGCGCCAGCGGGGGACAGGGGGTTTTTGGAACCAAAAACATTCAGTACTTC
abundance: few; j_gene: TRBJ2-1; d_gene: TRBD2; v_gene: TRBV9; CDR3aa: CASSGSGAYNEQFF; CDR3nt: TGTGCCAGCAGTGGGAGCGGGGCCTACAATGAGCAGTTCTTC
abundance: many; j_gene: TRBJ2-7; d_gene: TRBD2; v_gene: TRBV5-1; CDR3aa: CASSFRAGDIYEQYF; CDR3nt: TGCGCCAGCAGCTTTCGAGCGGGGGATATCTACGAGCAGTACTTC
abundance: -; j_gene: TRBJ2-7; d_gene: TRBD2; v_gene: TRBV20-1; CDR3aa: CRAGTSGNEQYF; CDR3nt: TGCAGGGCCGGGACTAGCGGCAACGAGCAGTACTTC
abundance: -; j_gene: TRBJ1-1; d_gene: -; v_gene: TRBV5-5; CDR3aa: CASYRGGPTEAFF; CDR3nt: TGTGCCAGCTATAGGGGAGGCCCGACTGAAGCTTTCTTT
abundance: few; j_gene: TRBJ2-5; d_gene: TRBD2; v_gene: TRBV5-1; CDR3aa: CASSEGTSVQETQYF; CDR3nt: TGCGCCAGCAGCGAAGGGACTAGCGTTCAAGAGACCCAGTACTTC
abundance: few; j_gene: TRBJ2-1; d_gene: TRBD1; v_gene: TRBV5-1; CDR3aa: CASSAGQGPRNEQFF; CDR3nt: TGCGCCAGCAGCGCGGGACAGGGGCCTCGGAATGAGCAGTTCTTC
abundance: many; j_gene: TRBJ1-1; d_gene: TRBD1; v_gene: TRBV12-3/TRBV12-4; CDR3aa: CASSSDRGGNTEAFF; CDR3nt: TGTGCCAGCAGCTCCGACAGGGGGGGGAACACTGAAGCTTTCTTT
abundance: -; j_gene: TRBJ1-5; d_gene: -; v_gene: TRBV4-2; CDR3aa: CASSQTGRSGNQPQHF; CDR3nt: TGTGCCAGCAGCCAGACAGGTAGATCGGGCAATCAGCCCCAGCATTTT
abundance: -; j_gene: TRBJ1-1; d_gene: -; v_gene: TRBV12-3/TRBV12-4; CDR3aa: CASSSGGQYGVAFF; CDR3nt: TGTGCCAGCAGTTCAGGAGGCCAGTACGGGGTAGCTTTCTTT
abundance: -; j_gene: TRBJ2-7; d_gene: -; v_gene: TRBV7-9; CDR3aa: CASSFQTYEQYF; CDR3nt: TGTGCCAGCAGCTTTCAGACCTACGAGCAGTACTTC
abundance: -; j_gene: TRBJ1-2; d_gene: -; v_gene: TRBV5-1; CDR3aa: CASSLDRENYGYTF; CDR3nt: TGCGCCAGCAGCTTGGACAGGGAGAACTATGGCTACACCTTC
abundance: -; j_gene: TRBJ1-6; d_gene: -; v_gene: TRBV3-1; CDR3aa: CASSPAVRSYNSPLHF; CDR3nt: TGTGCCAGCAGCCCTGCCGTGAGATCCTATAATTCACCCCTCCACTTT
abundance: many; j_gene: TRBJ1-5; d_gene: -; v_gene: TRBV3-1; CDR3aa: CASTYQPQHF; CDR3nt: TGTGCCAGCACATACCAGCCCCAGCATTTT
abundance: few; j_gene: TRBJ2-3; d_gene: -; v_gene: TRBV25-1; CDR3aa: CASSEYAAGTTQYF; CDR3nt: TGTGCCAGCAGTGAATACGCCGCAGGGACTACGCAGTATTTT
abundance: -; j_gene: TRBJ2-7; d_gene: -; v_gene: TRBV6-5; CDR3aa: CASNQGDEQYF; CDR3nt: TGTGCCAGCAATCAAGGGGACGAGCAGTACTTC
abundance: many; j_gene: TRBJ1-2; d_gene: -; v_gene: TRBV5-1; CDR3aa: CASSLAAGRNGYTF; CDR3nt: TGCGCCAGCAGCTTGGCGGCAGGACGGAATGGCTACACCTTC
abundance: few; j_gene: TRBJ2-1; d_gene: -; v_gene: TRBV20-1; CDR3aa: CSARPNEQFF; CDR3nt: TGCAGTGCTAGACCGAATGAGCAGTTCTTC
abundance: few; j_gene: TRBJ1-3; d_gene: TRBD1; v_gene: TRBV7-9; CDR3aa: CASSLVGRGNTIYF; CDR3nt: TGTGCCAGCAGCTTAGTCGGCAGGGGGAACACCATATATTTT
abundance: few; j_gene: TRBJ2-2; d_gene: -; v_gene: TRBV7-9; CDR3aa: CASSLAGGRTGELFF; CDR3nt: TGTGCCAGCAGCTTAGCGGGGGGCCGGACCGGGGAGCTGTTTTTT
abundance: -; j_gene: TRBJ2-2; d_gene: TRBD1; v_gene: TRBV20-1; CDR3aa: CSAEGQKINTGELFF; CDR3nt: TGCAGTGCTGAGGGACAGAAAATAAACACCGGGGAGCTGTTTTTT
abundance: few; j_gene: TRBJ1-5; d_gene: TRBD1; v_gene: TRBV7-2; CDR3aa: CASSSNTGVNQPQHF; CDR3nt: TGTGCCAGCAGCTCCAATACAGGGGTGAATCAGCCCCAGCATTTT
abundance: few; j_gene: TRBJ2-7; d_gene: TRBD1; v_gene: TRBV6-1; CDR3aa: CASNLRDRGYEQYF; CDR3nt: TGTGCCAGCAACCTCCGGGACAGGGGCTACGAGCAGTACTTC
abundance: -; j_gene: TRBJ2-2; d_gene: TRBD1; v_gene: TRBV7-7; CDR3aa: CASSRYRDRGLSGELFF; CDR3nt: TGTGCTAGCAGCCGATACCGGGACAGGGGGCTGAGCGGGGAGCTGTTTTTT
abundance: few; j_gene: TRBJ2-3; d_gene: TRBD2; v_gene: TRBV4-2; CDR3aa: CASSQETAGKQYF; CDR3nt: TGTGCCAGCAGCCAAGAAACAGCGGGAAAGCAGTATTTT
abundance: -; j_gene: TRBJ2-1; d_gene: TRBD2; v_gene: TRBV5-1; CDR3aa: CASSSTSGGYEQFF; CDR3nt: TGCGCCAGCAGCTCGACTAGCGGGGGCTATGAGCAGTTCTTC
abundance: few; j_gene: TRBJ2-3; d_gene: TRBD1; v_gene: TRBV6-5; CDR3aa: CASSYLGTGLTDTQYF; CDR3nt: TGTGCCAGCAGTTACTTGGGGACAGGGCTCACAGATACGCAGTATTTT
abundance: many; j_gene: TRBJ2-5; d_gene: -; v_gene: TRBV4-1; CDR3aa: CASSQETLGVDRVETQYF; CDR3nt: TGCGCCAGCAGCCAAGAGACTTTGGGTGTAGATAGGGTTGAGACCCAGTACTTC
abundance: few; j_gene: TRBJ1-3; d_gene: -; v_gene: TRBV7-9; CDR3aa: CASSPFSGNTIYF; CDR3nt: TGTGCCAGCAGCCCCTTCTCTGGAAACACCATATATTTT
abundance: many; j_gene: TRBJ1-2; d_gene: TRBD1; v_gene: TRBV9; CDR3aa: CASSVDNRGANYGYTF; CDR3nt: TGTGCCAGCAGCGTAGACAACAGGGGTGCTAACTATGGCTACACCTTC
abundance: many; j_gene: TRBJ2-5; d_gene: TRBD2; v_gene: TRBV2; CDR3aa: CASSQPGGYETQYF; CDR3nt: TGTGCCAGCAGTCAACCGGGGGGGTACGAGACCCAGTACTTC
abundance: -; j_gene: TRBJ2-1; d_gene: TRBD2; v_gene: TRBV4-1; CDR3aa: CASSLTGLAVTYNEQFF; CDR3nt: TGCGCCAGCAGCCTGACCGGACTAGCGGTTACCTACAATGAGCAGTTCTTC
abundance: -; j_gene: TRBJ2-3; d_gene: -; v_gene: TRBV20-1; CDR3aa: CSARDVDKGVSDTQYF; CDR3nt: TGCAGTGCTAGAGATGTTGACAAGGGGGTATCGGATACGCAGTATTTT
abundance: -; j_gene: TRBJ1-1; d_gene: -; v_gene: TRBV5-4; CDR3aa: CASSEIQRAAEAFF; CDR3nt: TGTGCCAGCAGCGAGATCCAAAGGGCGGCTGAAGCTTTCTTT
abundance: few; j_gene: TRBJ1-1; d_gene: -; v_gene: TRBV4-1; CDR3aa: CASSLSGGREAFF; CDR3nt: TGCGCCAGCAGCCTCTCGGGGGGGCGTGAAGCTTTCTTT
abundance: many; j_gene: TRBJ2-7; d_gene: -; v_gene: TRBV5-6; CDR3aa: CASSLVLAGDYMGEQYF; CDR3nt: TGTGCCAGCAGCTTGGTGTTGGCAGGGGATTATATGGGCGAGCAGTACTTC
abundance: few; j_gene: TRBJ2-2; d_gene: -; v_gene: TRBV7-2; CDR3aa: CASRRRGGYTGELFF; CDR3nt: TGTGCCAGCAGACGTCGCGGCGGTTACACCGGGGAGCTGTTTTTT
abundance: few; j_gene: TRBJ1-1; d_gene: -; v_gene: TRBV6-5; CDR3aa: CASSQTGREAFF; CDR3nt: TGTGCCAGCAGCCAGACAGGCCGTGAAGCTTTCTTT
abundance: few; j_gene: TRBJ1-3; d_gene: TRBD1; v_gene: TRBV29-1; CDR3aa: CSVDTGGGNTIYF; CDR3nt: TGCAGCGTTGACACAGGGGGAGGAAACACCATATATTTT
abundance: few; j_gene: TRBJ2-1; d_gene: -; v_gene: TRBV7-9; CDR3aa: CATPRSALDEQFF; CDR3nt: TGTGCCACCCCCCGGAGCGCCTTGGATGAGCAGTTCTTC
abundance: many; j_gene: TRBJ2-3; d_gene: TRBD1; v_gene: TRBV18; CDR3aa: CASSPRDRGPDTQYF; CDR3nt: TGTGCCAGCTCACCACGGGACAGGGGGCCAGATACGCAGTATTTT
abundance: many; j_gene: TRBJ1-6; d_gene: TRBD1; v_gene: TRBV5-1; CDR3aa: CASSPDRAGNSPLHF; CDR3nt: TGCGCCAGCAGCCCCGACAGGGCGGGTAATTCACCCCTCCACTTT
abundance: -; j_gene: TRBJ2-1; d_gene: TRBD1; v_gene: TRBV25-1; CDR3aa: CASSDNRGDVHNEQFF; CDR3nt: TGTGCCAGCAGTGATAACAGGGGGGACGTCCACAATGAGCAGTTCTTC
abundance: few; j_gene: TRBJ2-1; d_gene: TRBD2; v_gene: TRBV4-1; CDR3aa: CASTKGEGYNEQFF; CDR3nt: TGCGCCAGCACCAAAGGGGAGGGGTACAATGAGCAGTTCTTC
abundance: -; j_gene: TRBJ2-2; d_gene: -; v_gene: TRBV5-5; CDR3aa: CASSLLGVDTGELFF; CDR3nt: TGTGCCAGCAGCTTGCTGGGGGTGGACACCGGGGAGCTGTTTTTT
abundance: -; j_gene: TRBJ1-1; d_gene: TRBD1; v_gene: TRBV18; CDR3aa: CASSQRTGGNAEAFF; CDR3nt: TGTGCCAGCTCACAACGGACAGGGGGTAACGCTGAAGCTTTCTTT
abundance: many; j_gene: TRBJ1-4; d_gene: TRBD1; v_gene: TRBV7-9; CDR3aa: CASSASGTGMGKLFF; CDR3nt: TGTGCCAGCAGCGCCTCCGGGACAGGGATGGGAAAACTGTTTTTT
abundance: -; j_gene: TRBJ2-7; d_gene: -; v_gene: TRBV18; CDR3aa: CASSSPDKSYEQYF; CDR3nt: TGTGCCAGCTCGTCTCCGGACAAGTCCTACGAGCAGTACTTC
abundance: few; j_gene: TRBJ2-3; d_gene: TRBD2; v_gene: TRBV7-2; CDR3aa: CASILSGGSFTDTQYF; CDR3nt: TGTGCCAGCATACTTAGCGGGGGGTCTTTCACAGATACGCAGTATTTT
abundance: -; j_gene: TRBJ2-1; d_gene: -; v_gene: TRBV7-9; CDR3aa: CAGGGQFF; CDR3nt: TGTGCCGGCGGCGGGCAGTTCTTC
abundance: few; j_gene: TRBJ1-2; d_gene: TRBD1; v_gene: TRBV7-8; CDR3aa: CASSPRTGADYGYTF; CDR3nt: TGTGCCAGCAGCCCGCGTACAGGGGCTGACTATGGCTACACCTTC
abundance: -; j_gene: TRBJ2-3; d_gene: -; v_gene: TRBV11-3; CDR3aa: CASSKTRVTDTQYF; CDR3nt: TGTGCCAGCAGCAAGACAAGGGTGACAGATACGCAGTATTTT
abundance: many; j_gene: TRBJ1-2; d_gene: -; v_gene: TRBV11-1; CDR3aa: CASSLAGGREVSYGYTF; CDR3nt: TGTGCCAGCAGCTTAGCTGGGGGCAGGGAAGTAAGCTATGGCTACACCTTC
abundance: -; j_gene: TRBJ1-6; d_gene: -; v_gene: TRBV2; CDR3aa: CASSEQAGKGSPLHF; CDR3nt: TGTGCCAGCAGTGAACAGGCAGGGAAAGGCTCACCCCTCCACTTT
abundance: few; j_gene: TRBJ2-6; d_gene: TRBD1; v_gene: TRBV6-5; CDR3aa: CASSSSSGQGAVGANVLTF; CDR3nt: TGTGCCAGCAGTTCATCATCGGGACAGGGGGCCGTTGGGGCCAACGTCCTGACTTTC
abundance: few; j_gene: TRBJ1-4; d_gene: TRBD1; v_gene: TRBV7-8; CDR3aa: CASSSPHTGGVDEKLFF; CDR3nt: TGTGCCAGCAGCTCGCCCCACACAGGGGGCGTAGATGAAAAACTGTTTTTT
abundance: few; j_gene: TRBJ1-5; d_gene: -; v_gene: TRBV7-2; CDR3aa: CASSLLQGGNQPQHF; CDR3nt: TGTGCCAGCAGCTTACTGCAGGGAGGCAATCAGCCCCAGCATTTT
abundance: -; j_gene: TRBJ2-3; d_gene: -; v_gene: TRBV11-2; CDR3aa: CASSPLSDTQYF; CDR3nt: TGTGCCAGCAGCCCGCTTTCAGATACGCAGTATTTT
abundance: many; j_gene: TRBJ2-3; d_gene: -; v_gene: TRBV7-2; CDR3aa: CASSLFTDTQYF; CDR3nt: TGTGCCAGCAGCCTCTTCACAGATACGCAGTATTTT